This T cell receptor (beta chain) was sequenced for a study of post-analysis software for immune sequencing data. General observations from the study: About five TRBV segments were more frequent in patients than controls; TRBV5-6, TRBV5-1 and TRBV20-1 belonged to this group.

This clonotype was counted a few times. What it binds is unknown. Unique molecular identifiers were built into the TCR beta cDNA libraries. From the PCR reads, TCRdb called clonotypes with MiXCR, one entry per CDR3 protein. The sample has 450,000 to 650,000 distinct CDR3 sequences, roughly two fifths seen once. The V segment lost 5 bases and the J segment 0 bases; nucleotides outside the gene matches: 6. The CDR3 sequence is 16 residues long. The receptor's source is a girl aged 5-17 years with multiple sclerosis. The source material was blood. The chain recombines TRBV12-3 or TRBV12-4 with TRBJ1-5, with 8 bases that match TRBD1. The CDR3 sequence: CASSPRTGNSNQPQHF. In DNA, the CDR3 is TGTGCCAGCAGTCCCCGGACAGGGAATAGCAATCAGCCCCAGCATTTT.